Included here is one TCR beta chain sequence, with context. The data originate from a study of blood T cell repertoires in COVID-19. Overall study: Acute-phase and convalescent COVID-19 samples originated in the United States, Italy and Spain. Sources were T cells, B-cell-depleted T cells, or PBMCs; the material itself was cDNA or gDNA.

CDR3 length equals 16 residues. Germline values: CDR1 MNHEY, CDR2 SVGAGI. Between the trimmed V and J ends, which lost 4 bases and 2 bases, there was a span of 17 bases. In the authors' workflow: Estimation of nucleated cell counts relied on the amplification of reference gene primers. Method: immunoSEQ multiplex PCR; TCRdb's copy keeps in-frame clones and lacks some. V and J calls and clone size are those listed in that table; D and trimming were worked out from the DNA. The sample lists about 160,000 clones, 80% to 90% seen once, with approximately 4% in the top ten. This chain uses TRBV6-5 with TRBJ1-1; D may be TRBD1 (6 bases). Sequenced sample: peripheral blood. The clonotype was recovered from a woman in her 70s with acute or convalescent COVID-19. CDR3 in amino acids: CASSFRGLRFNTEAFF. The CDR3 region has the DNA TGTGCCAGCAGTTTCAGGGGCCTTCGGTTTAACACTGAAGCTTTCTTT.